Given below is one T cell receptor beta chain in context. This clonotype has just a few counts. Its antigen remains undetermined. Per-nucleotide qualities are absent, and no much larger clonotype sits a single base away. This specimen comes from a study of regulatory T cells in long-lasting Graves disease (dated by TCRdb to about 2021). With regard to the full study: Persistent Graves' disease was defined as persistently positive TSH receptor autoantibodies together with antithyroid drug treatment for over 5 years. Persistent Graves' disease patients in the clinical cohort had taken antithyroid drugs for about 9.7 years on average. This study used TCR sequencing and RNA sequencing of peripheral blood to compare persistent Graves' disease patients against newly diagnosed Graves' disease patients. The study took place in China and was registered as a clinical trial. A total of around 33 samples underwent TCR sequencing, from about 13 patients with persistent Graves' disease and approximately 20 patients with newly diagnosed Graves' disease.

The library came from multiplex PCR. Instrument on record: Illumina HiSeq 4000. iRepertoire HTBI primers and Arm-PCR amplification of CDR3 regions were used to construct TCR beta libraries. Before sequencing, the PCR products underwent gel purification. The original methods were these. Across samples, some 62 TRBV and 14 TRBJ segments were identified and used for gene usage analysis of CDR3 amino acid clonotypes. Filtered high-quality paired reads were merged into contigs using COPE and FqMerger. BLAST was used to align contigs to IMGT TRBV, TRBD and TRBJ reference genes, and CDR3 was defined according to IMGT. Any clonotype with a frequency above 0.1% was classified as a highly expanded clone. Repertoire diversity was measured by Shannon entropy, and V-J evenness by the Gini coefficient. A clonotype was considered public if more than one individual shared it. TCRdb reran the public reads through fastp at Q25 and MiXCR, keeping productive beta chains. Entries are consolidated by CDR3 protein sequence, retaining the most common genes and DNA. The V and J calls and clone size come from TCRdb's table, not from the authors' own analysis. This sample gives about half a million distinct CDR3 sequences in total; about 20% of them show up just once. Approximately 14% of the sample belongs to the ten largest clones.

The time point label for this specimen denotes: persistent/refractory GD, antithyroid drugs over 5 years with positive TRAb. RNA was extracted from PBMCs in TRIzol for both TCR sequencing and RNA sequencing. The diagnosis of Graves' disease followed American Thyroid Association guidelines. Patients were recruited from an endocrinology department in Xi'an, China. Each patient gave 9 to 10 milliliters of peripheral blood, collected in an EDTA anticoagulant tube. PBMCs were isolated by Ficoll Paque Plus density gradient separation without further T cell sorting. An Agilent 2100 Bioanalyzer and agarose gel were used to check RNA quality, while a NanoDrop 2000 measured RNA concentration. Overall study results and their limits: Only the TCR beta chain was sequenced and analyzed. Persistent disease showed preferential use of TRBV28, TRBJ1-2 and TRBJ2-5, whereas newly diagnosed disease favored TRBV20-1 and TRBJ2-1. As a limitation, the authors acknowledged that the small sample size may reduce accuracy. The study examined only peripheral blood because the primary lesion, thyroid tissue, could not be accessed. Persistent patients shared more public clonotypes among themselves (around 3,000) than newly diagnosed patients did (more than 850). Lower TCR Shannon entropy and fewer highly expanded clones were observed in persistent Graves' disease patients than in newly diagnosed patients, which suggested clonal expansion.

The CDR1 and CDR2 encoded by the germline V gene are MDHEN and SYDVKM. Reading from cysteine to phenylalanine, the CDR3 counts 16 amino acids. The sequence is cut down to CDR3 DNA, 48 bases in frame from base 1. Trimmed from V: 5 bases; trimmed from J: 4 bases; junction bases lacking a gene match: 9. The clonotype comes from a female donor with Graves disease. The V and J genes are TRBV28 and TRBJ2-2; 8 central bases correspond to TRBD2. Here the sequenced sample was peripheral blood mononuclear cells (PBMCs), taken when the disease was refractory, from a patient treated with antithyroid drugs. CDR3 region: CASSQIAGSGTGELFF. Read as DNA, the sequence is TGTGCCAGCAGTCAAATAGCGGGATCGGGCACCGGGGAGCTGTTTTTT.